A selection of T cell receptor beta chains follows, all from one sample in a study of shared clonotypes between healthy human individuals. The assay was immunoSEQ multiplex PCR, and TCRdb's table has in-frame clones only and misses some. The sample contains around 2.3 million clones, almost 96% of which appear only once. Specimen: naive CD4+ T cells sorted from blood. The source of these receptors is a man younger than 35 in good health. CDR3s include the opening cysteine and the closing phenylalanine or tryptophan. A D gene is named only where the DNA matches it firmly. The size of a clone is reported for some rows only, either as once, few or many, or as a class for expanded clones.

V	J	size	D	DNA	CDR3
TRBV6-1	TRBJ1-2	.	.	TGTGCCAGCAGTACTAACGACAGGAGCTCCTATGGCTACACCTTC	CASSTNDRSSYGYTF
TRBV7-2	TRBJ2-7	.	TRBD1	TGTGCCAGCAGCTTAGGGACAGGGGGCGCCTACGAGCAGTACTTC	CASSLGTGGAYEQYF
TRBV6-1	TRBJ2-5	.	TRBD2	TGTGCCAGCAGTTGGACTAGCGGGAGCCCAGAGACCCAGTACTTC	CASSWTSGSPETQYF
TRBV7-9	TRBJ1-6	.	.	TGTGCCAGCAGCTTCGCAGGGGTGGGTAATTCACCCCTCCACTTT	CASSFAGVGNSPLHF
TRBV7-2	TRBJ2-7	few	TRBD1	TGTGCCAGCAGACGGACAGGTACCTACGAGCAGTACTTC	CASRRTGTYEQYF
TRBV30	TRBJ1-5	.	.	TGTGCCTGGAGTGGTTCGGGGGTTCAGCCCCAGCATTTT	CAWSGSGVQPQHF
TRBV2	TRBJ2-3	.	TRBD2	TGTGCCAGCAGTCTACCTACTAGCGGGGGCTGGTATAGCACAGATACGCAGTATTTT	CASSLPTSGGWYSTDTQYF
TRBV12-2	TRBJ1-6	few	.	TGTGCAAGTCGCTTAGAAGACAGGGGGCGAATTAATTCACCCCTCCACTTT	CASRLEDRGRINSPLHF
TRBV6-5	TRBJ2-1	.	.	TGTGCCAGCAGTTACTCGCTTGCTTCCTACAATGAGCAGTTCTTC	CASSYSLASYNEQFF
TRBV9	TRBJ2-1	.	.	TGTGCCAGCAGCGTAGCTACTGGGTCCGCGTCTTACAATGAGCAGTTCTTC	CASSVATGSASYNEQFF
TRBV5-1	TRBJ2-1	.	.	TGCGCCAGCAGCTTGGTAACCGGGACTCGAAATGAGCAGTTCTTC	CASSLVTGTRNEQFF
TRBV4-1	TRBJ1-2	.	TRBD1	TGCGCCAGCAGCCAAGGCAGTATAACAGGGGGCTTCTATGGCTACACCTTC	CASSQGSITGGFYGYTF
TRBV7-2	TRBJ2-3	.	TRBD2	TGTGCCAGCAGCTTAGCCGGGACTAGCGGGAGCACAGATACGCAGTATTTT	CASSLAGTSGSTDTQYF
TRBV5-6	TRBJ1-6	.	.	TGTGCCAGCAGCTTGGGGCTTAGTGGTTCACCCCTCCACTTT	CASSLGLSGSPLHF
TRBV5-1	TRBJ2-3	.	.	TGCGCCAGCAGCTTGGCCGATTCCTCGGGGGGCACAGATACGCAGTATTTT	CASSLADSSGGTDTQYF
TRBV6-5	TRBJ1-4	.	.	TGTGCCAGCAGTTCAGCGGACACCCCATACAAACTGTTTTTT	CASSSADTPYKLFF
TRBV4-3	TRBJ1-1	once	.	TGCGCCAGCAGCCAAGATGCTTTGGATGGGAACACTGAAGCTTTCTTT	CASSQDALDGNTEAFF
TRBV5-1	TRBJ1-2	.	.	TGCGCCAGCAGCTTGGCACGGGATTATGGCTACACCTTC	CASSLARDYGYTF
TRBV18	TRBJ1-2	.	TRBD1	TGTGCCAGCTCACCTACCAGGGGACAGATCTATGGCTACACCTTC	CASSPTRGQIYGYTF
TRBV12-5	TRBJ2-7	.	TRBD1	TGTGCTCCCGTGGTAAGGGACAGCTCCTACGAGCAGTACTTC	CAPVVRDSSYEQYF
TRBV9	TRBJ1-3	.	TRBD1	TGTGCCAGCAGCGCGGGACAGGGGCTTGGTGGAAACACCATATATTTT	CASSAGQGLGGNTIYF
TRBV14	TRBJ2-7	.	TRBD2	TGTGCCAGCAGCCCCTGGGGAGGACTAGCGGGGGGATACGAGCAGTACTTC	CASSPWGGLAGGYEQYF
TRBV6-5	TRBJ1-2	once	.	TGTGCCAGCACCACAGCCTATTCCCACCCGGGGGGCTACACCTTC	CASTTAYSHPGGYTF
TRBV5-4	TRBJ2-5	once	TRBD2	TGTGCCAGCAGACGGACTAGTAGTGAGACCCAGTACTTC	CASRRTSSETQYF
TRBV18	TRBJ1-5	once	.	TGTGCCAGCTCACCAGGAGGTCCCTATGGGGGGCCCCAGCATTTT	CASSPGGPYGGPQHF
TRBV30	TRBJ2-7	once	TRBD1	TGTGCCTGGGGACAGGGGAGACTCTACGAGCAGTACTTC	CAWGQGRLYEQYF